This T cell receptor (beta chain) was documented in a study of early T cells in non-severe SARS-CoV-2 infection. In the study overall: Unpaired chains resulted from sequencing bulk RNA of unsorted whole blood.

As part of library construction, unique molecular identifiers were attached to individual cDNA molecules. TCRdb re-derived calls from the 5' RACE reads in MiXCR, one entry per CDR3 protein. The data show about 110,000 distinct CDR3 sequences, 9.5% to 13% seen once. The CDR3 extends over 18 amino acids. Germline loops: CDR1 LGHDT, CDR2 YNNKEL (reference sequence). Losses at the gene ends were 0 bases for V and 6 bases for J; bases not matched to a gene: 8. This clonotype was seen a few times. What it binds is unknown. General observations from the study: Matching with VDJdb favored anti-spike CD8 responses (missing private and CD4 specificities).

The sequence came from an adult who was a healthcare worker with PCR-confirmed SARS-CoV-2 infection or an uninfected control (not recorded which). This chain joins TRBV3-1 and TRBJ2-1, with 13 bases fitting TRBD2. The sequencing sample was made of whole blood. CDR3 region: CASSQDLLAGGPSNEQFF. CDR3 coding DNA: TGTGCCAGCAGCCAAGATTTACTAGCGGGGGGGCCCTCCAATGAGCAGTTCTTC.